The 30 T cell receptor beta chains below come from one sample, sequenced in a study of molecular identifiers for immune sequencing clone quantification. TCRdb itself ran the PCR reads through MiXCR, one entry per CDR3 protein. This sample carries a few hundred thousand distinct CDR3 sequences, roughly 26% of them seen once, and the ten largest clones take 0.7% to 0.9%. Input material: naive CD8+ T cells from blood, with Jurkat cell RNA spiked in. Subset described: FACS-sorted CD8+CD4-CCR7+CD45RA+ naive T cells. Receptor source: a human donor in good health. Some libraries in this study had Jurkat cell RNA spiked in.

This clonotype was seen only a few times. The CDR3: CASSITGGYEQYF. CDR3 nucleotides: TGTGCCAGTAGTATCACAGGGGGATACGAGCAGTACTTC. This sequence joins TRBV19 and TRBJ2-7; TRBD1 matches at 8 bases. The CDR3 totals 13 residues. V was pared by 3 bases and J by 4 bases, with 2 bases of the junction left unmatched. Germline assignment: CDR1 LNHDA and CDR2 SQIVND (reference sequence).

This clonotype was seen repeatedly, ten times or more. The V call is TRBV29-1, the J call TRBJ1-1, with D hard to call. Germline V CDR1 and CDR2: SQVTM, ANQGSEA. The CDR3 length is 12 residues. With 4 bases removed from V and 4 bases from J, the gap between germline ends came to 10 bases. This CDR3 reads CSVGNSVTEAFF. The CDR3 nucleotides are TGCAGCGTTGGGAACAGTGTCACTGAAGCTTTCTTT.

The rearrangement joins TRBV3-1 to TRBJ2-1, with 8 bases identical to TRBD2. Germline trimming cut 4 bases from V and 7 bases from J; bases unmatched to any gene: 9. Germline V gene lookup returns CDR1 LGHDT and CDR2 YNNKEL (reference sequence). This CDR3 is built from 15 residues. CDR3 loop: CASSPTGGPTNEQFF. CDR3 coding DNA: TGTGCCAGCAGCCCCACGGGGGGGCCGACTAATGAGCAGTTCTTC.

CDR3 protein: CASSQDRGWMNTEAFF. The CDR3 bases are TGTGCCAGCAGCCAGGACAGGGGGTGGATGAACACTGAAGCTTTCTTT. The rearrangement uses TRBV5-4 and TRBJ1-1, with 10 bases aligning to TRBD1. CDR3 length equals 16 residues. The V and J ends lost 4 bases and 0 bases, in that order; junction bases with no gene match: 6. The V gene's germline CDR1 is SGHNT and CDR2 YYREEE (reference sequence).

V and J are TRBV12-3 or TRBV12-4 and TRBJ2-5; 9 bases fit TRBD2. This CDR3 contains 15 residues. The J segment lost 5 bases and the V segment lost 2 bases, leaving 6 bases of the junction unmatched. CDR3 sequence (DNA): TGTGCCAGCAGTTTAAGGGCTAGCGGGATGGAGACCCAGTACTTC. Its protein is CASSLRASGMETQYF.

Concerning this clonotype itself: A read error is possible here, since a much larger clone lies one base away. The rearrangement joins TRBV5-1 to TRBJ2-1; TRBD2 matches 8 bases. Germline V gene data show CDR1 as SGHRS and CDR2 as YFSETQ. The CDR3 consists of 15 residues. The CDR3 DNA is TGCGCCAGCAGCTTGGGAGTAGCGGGAAGCGGTGAGCAGCTCTTC. It encodes CASSLGVAGSGEQLF. Full variable domain (missing parts from reference TRBV5-1 and TRBJ2-1): KAGVTQTPRYLIKTRGQQVTLSCSPISGHRSVSWYQQTPGQGLQFLFEYFSETQRNKGNFPGRFSGRQFSNSRSEMNVSTLELGDSALYLCASSLGVAGSGEQLFGPGTRLTVL.

The chain combines TRBV4-3 with TRBJ1-2; the D is unclear. The CDR3 totals 15 residues. The germline V and J ends were trimmed by 0 bases and 3 bases, with 11 bases remaining between them. Germline V gene data show CDR1 as LGHNA and CDR2 as YSLEER. The CDR3 loop reads CASSQDQEWDYGYTF. In DNA, the CDR3 is TGCGCCAGCAGCCAAGATCAGGAATGGGACTATGGCTACACCTTC.

This clonotype was counted ten times or more. The chain couples TRBV7-9 to TRBJ2-7, with TRBD1 matching over 7 bases. The germline CDR1 and CDR2 sequences are SEHNR and FQNEAQ (reference sequence). V dropped 0 bases and J dropped 3; count of bases not matched to a gene: 5. The CDR3 contains 15 residues. The CDR3 DNA sequence: TGTGCCAGCAGCTTAGCCGGGACAGCGAACTACGAGCAGTACTTC. Its translation: CASSLAGTANYEQYF.

The chain links TRBV27 to TRBJ2-1, with 7 bases that match TRBD2. Looked up from germline, CDR1 is MNHEY and CDR2 is SMNVEV (reference sequence). Germline trimming cut 2 bases from V and 3 bases from J; bases unmatched to any gene: 4. CDR3 size: 15 residues. The CDR3 nucleotides are TGTGCCAGCAGTTTAACTAGCGCCTACTACAATGAGCAGTTCTTC. The encoded protein is CASSLTSAYYNEQFF.

Remarks on this clonotype: At one of its ends the junction is not consistent with the germline gene, which may arise from a read error. The genes are TRBV6-2 or TRBV6-3 and TRBJ2-2; D assignment may be TRBD1 or TRBD2 (5 bases each). CDR3 length equals 16 residues. Per germline, CDR1 MNHEY and CDR2 SVGEGT. CDR3 residues: CAIRGLGEQNTGALFF. CDR3 DNA sequence: TGTGCCATCCGTGGACTCGGCGAGCAAAACACCGGGGCGCTGTTTTTT.

The sample holds a few counts of this clonotype. The chain employs TRBV7-9 and TRBJ2-1; no reliable D call. The length of the CDR3 is 12 residues. The V end was cut by 5 bases, the J end by 10 bases, with 12 bases between. Germline CDR1 reads SEHNR; CDR2 reads FQNEAQ (reference sequence). CDR3 DNA sequence: TGTGCCAGCAGCCCAGTGTCGTCGGAGCAGTTCTTC. Protein sequence: CASSPVSSEQFF.

This clonotype came up a few times. V is TRBV28 and J is TRBJ1-1, with D hard to call. The CDR3 has 14 residues. The V and J ends lost 10 bases and 5 bases respectively, with 20 bases between them. CDR1 MDHEN and CDR2 SYDVKM come from the germline V gene. The CDR3 region has the DNA TGTGCCACCAGGTGGACGCGGGGTGGTACTGAAGCTTTCTTT. Translation: CATRWTRGGTEAFF.

This clonotype was observed at least ten times. The V and J genes are TRBV5-5 and TRBJ1-1; D may be TRBD1 (6 bases). Germline-derived CDR1 and CDR2 are SGHKS and YYEKEE (reference sequence). This CDR3 comprises 12 residues. V gave up 0 bases and J gave up 11 bases, with 11 bases separating them. This CDR3 is CASSLAGGLAFF. CDR3 DNA sequence: TGTGCCAGCAGCTTGGCCGGGGGGCTGGCTTTCTTT.

This clonotype has more than one count but fewer than ten. In DNA, the CDR3 is TGCGCCAGCATGGTCCGGGACTCAAGCTACGAGCAGTACTTC. Its protein product is CASMVRDSSYEQYF. The chain couples TRBV5-1 to TRBJ2-7; a possible D gene is TRBD2 (6 bases). The CDR3 covers 14 residues. CDR1 and CDR2 from the germline V gene are SGHRS and YFSETQ. V dropped 6 bases and J dropped 3 bases, with 16 bases sitting between them.

This clonotype showed up many times. This rearrangement joins TRBV30 to TRBJ2-7, with D unresolved. Germline CDR1 reads GTSNPN; CDR2 reads SVGIG (reference sequence). Trimming removed 0 bases from V and 1 base from J, with 13 bases in between. This CDR3 has 15 amino acids. The CDR3 loop reads CAWSVWIGRSYEQYF. CDR3 sequence (DNA): TGTGCCTGGAGTGTATGGATTGGCCGTTCCTACGAGCAGTACTTC.

The table lists this clonotype with many counts. The rearrangement links TRBV5-1 to TRBJ1-1; no reliable D call. The CDR3 has 12 residues. V was cut by 5 bases and J by 5 bases, with 10 bases left in between. The germline V gene has CDR1 SGHRS and CDR2 YFSETQ. CDR3 in amino acids: CASREAGTEAFF. The CDR3 bases are TGCGCCAGCAGGGAGGCGGGAACTGAAGCTTTCTTT.

This clonotype was counted ten times or more. CDR3 coding DNA: TGTGCCAGCACCGTCGGGACTCCATACGAGCAGTACTTC. Its protein product is CASTVGTPYEQYF. V usage is TRBV6-6 and J usage is TRBJ2-7, with D perhaps TRBD2 (6 bases). CDR3 length: 13 amino acids. Germline V gene data show CDR1 as MNHNY and CDR2 as SVGAGI (reference sequence). With 7 bases removed from V and 4 bases from J, the gap between germline ends came to 14 bases.

Remarks on this clonotype: An end of the junction does not agree with germline; a read error may underlie this. The chain is built from TRBV4-2 and TRBJ1-3; no clear D gene. The germline V gene encodes CDR1 LGHNA and CDR2 YNFKEQ. This CDR3 is built from 18 residues. The DNA of the CDR3 is TGTGCCAGCCGCCAAGATCGCTACGGTGGAATCTCTGGAAACACCATATATTTT. It specifies CASRQDRYGGISGNTIYF.

In this sample, this clonotype turned up a few times. DNA of the CDR3: TGTGCCATCAGTGAGGAAGGGGCCACTGAAGCTTTCTTT. Translation: CAISEEGATEAFF. V and J are TRBV10-3 and TRBJ1-1; the D gene is possibly TRBD1 (5 bases). CDR3 length equals 13 residues. Germline-derived CDR1 and CDR2 are ENHRY and SYGVKD. The V gene lost 2 bases and the J gene lost 4 bases, with 8 bases spanning the gap.

In regard to this clonotype: A much larger clone lies one base from this, so it may be a read error. The V gene is TRBV6-5, the J gene TRBJ2-5; tentatively, D is TRBD1 or TRBD2 (5 bases each). V was cut by 6 bases and J by 2 bases, with 19 bases left in between. This CDR3 region has 16 residues. Germline loops: CDR1 MNHEY, CDR2 SVGAGI. The CDR3 sequence: CASSEDGASGQETQYF. The CDR3 DNA reads as TGTGCCAGCAGCGAAGACGGGGCTTCGGGGCAAGAGACCCAGTACTTC.

The V gene is TRBV4-1, the J gene TRBJ1-5; D not resolved. The CDR3 is made up of 16 amino acids. Trimming stripped 1 base from V and 4 bases from J, with 14 bases between. Per the germline V gene, CDR1 is MGHRA and CDR2 is YSYEKL. The CDR3 DNA is TGCGCCAGCAGCCAAGCCTTTCCAACGTTAAATCAGCCCCAGCATTTT. Translation gives CASSQAFPTLNQPQHF.

This clonotype was recorded a few times. This chain connects TRBV30 to TRBJ1-5; possible D gene TRBD1, 6 bases. V lost 0 bases and J 0 bases, leaving 6 bases between the germline ends. The CDR3 loop spans 14 amino acids. The germline V gene encodes CDR1 GTSNPN and CDR2 SVGIG (reference sequence). CDR3 sequence: CAWSVGGSNQPQHF. CDR3 coding DNA: TGTGCCTGGAGTGTAGGGGGTAGCAATCAGCCCCAGCATTTT.

This clonotype was observed at least ten times. The DNA for the CDR3 is TGTGCTAGTGGTTTGGTACAGGGCTTGAGTGAAGCTTTCTTT. Translation gives CASGLVQGLSEAFF. This chain uses TRBV12-5 with TRBJ1-1; D might be TRBD1 (6 bases). This CDR3 is built from 14 residues. In germline, CDR1 is LGHNT, CDR2 FRNRAP. V gave up 0 bases and J gave up 7 bases, with 12 bases separating them.

The chain employs TRBV6-5 and TRBJ1-5; the D gene is possibly TRBD1 (5 bases). Per the germline V gene, CDR1 is MNHEY and CDR2 is SVGAGI. The CDR3 is 15 residues long. V was pared by 5 bases and J by 2 bases, with 13 bases between. The CDR3 sequence is CASSPTDSRNQPQHF. The CDR3, as DNA: TGTGCCAGCAGTCCTACTGACAGTCGCAATCAGCCCCAGCATTTT.

V gene TRBV11-2 combines with J gene TRBJ2-3, with TRBD1 as a possible D gene (5 bases). There are 17 residues in the CDR3. Trimming left V 5 bases short and J 1 base short, with 19 bases between. Germline-derived CDR1 and CDR2 are SGHAT and FQNNGV. This CDR3 reads CASSPGMSTSCTDTQYF. The CDR3 region has the DNA TGTGCCAGCAGCCCAGGGATGAGTACCTCGTGCACAGATACGCAGTATTTT. The full variable domain, in which reference TRBV11-2 and TRBJ2-3 provide the parts outside the CDR3, is EAGVAQSPRYKIIEKRQSVAFWCNPISGHATLYWYQQILGQGPKLLIQFQNNGVVDDSQLPKDRFSAERLKGVDSTLKIQPAKLEDSAVYLCASSPGMSTSCTDTQYFGPGTRLTVL.

In its sample, this clonotype was seen many times. The chain is built from TRBV29-1 and TRBJ2-2; 11 bases agree with TRBD1. This CDR3 is built from 15 residues. Per germline, CDR1 SQVTM and CDR2 ANQGSEA. J lost 7 bases, V lost 6 bases, and 10 bases had no gene match. The DNA of the CDR3 is TGCAGCGTAAAAACCGGACAGGGGGCGGTCGGGGAGCTGTTTTTT. Its protein is CSVKTGQGAVGELFF.

A word on this clonotype: This may be a read error: a much more frequent sequence differs by one nucleotide. This rearrangement joins TRBV6-1 to TRBJ2-7; TRBD1 aligns across 7 bases. The length of the CDR3 is 15 residues. CDR1 is MNHNS, CDR2 SASEGT, per germline. J was trimmed by 2 bases and V by 4 bases; bases with no gene match: 8. The CDR3 DNA sequence: TGTGCCAGCAGTGCACGACAGGGATTTACCTACGAGCAGTACTTC. Protein: CASSARQGFTYEQYF.

This clonotype was observed at least ten times. The chain carries TRBV28 and TRBJ2-3, with D possibly TRBD2 on 6 matching bases. CDR1 MDHEN and CDR2 SYDVKM come from the germline V gene. The ends were cut back, 6 bases at V and 0 bases at J, with 25 bases in the middle. The CDR3 loop spans 19 amino acids. CDR3 sequence: CASSTKILGGTHSTDTQYF. As DNA, the CDR3 is TGTGCCAGCAGCACAAAAATCCTGGGAGGAACTCATAGCACAGATACGCAGTATTTT.

Only a few counts were recorded for this clonotype. The rearrangement links TRBV6-2 or TRBV6-3 to TRBJ2-3, with unresolved D. Trimming took off 4 bases at V and 4 bases at J, with 15 bases between the two ends. The CDR3 consists of 15 residues. Germline CDR1 MNHEY, CDR2 SVGEGT. This chain's CDR3 is CASSWLTQSADTQYF. The DNA of the CDR3 is TGTGCCAGCAGTTGGCTTACCCAGAGCGCAGATACGCAGTATTTT.

This chain links TRBV30 with TRBJ1-4; D not certain. Trimming cost V 3 bases and J 7 bases, with 15 bases left between them. This CDR3 is built from 14 residues. In germline, CDR1 is GTSNPN, CDR2 SVGIG (reference sequence). CDR3 nucleotides: TGTGCCTGGAGAAGAATGGCCTATGGTGAAAAACTGTTTTTT. Its translation is CAWRRMAYGEKLFF.